These T cell receptor beta chains were read from a single sample in a study of shared clonotypes between healthy human individuals. Here immunoSEQ multiplex PCR was the method, and the copy in TCRdb shows in-frame clones only, minus some. The sample carries more than 1 million clones, approximately 80% recorded once. Sequences were obtained from memory CD4+ T cells from PBMCs. These receptors all come from a man younger than 35 in good health. Some clones in this sample may be carry-over from other donors' samples. Both conserved end residues are part of each CDR3. The order of the fields is J gene, D gene, clone size, V gene, CDR3 DNA, CDR3 protein. The D gene is left open where the match is weak. Not all rows give a size; the values are once, few, many and, for expanded clones, a class.

TRBJ1-1,-,few,TRBV5-1,TGCGCCAGCCGACAGTTGAACACTGAAGCTTTCTTT,CASRQLNTEAFF
TRBJ2-7,-,-,TRBV28,TGTGCCAGCAGTTTTCGTCCGGTTTGGACAGCTGGTCGTAACGAGCAGTACTTC,CASSFRPVWTAGRNEQYF
TRBJ1-2,TRBD1,-,TRBV5-1,TGCGCCAGCAGCTTGGGACTGACAGGGAGCCCCTTGTCCTATGGCTACACCTTC,CASSLGLTGSPLSYGYTF
TRBJ2-3,-,-,TRBV19,TGTGCCAGTAGTCCAACGAGGGGCACAGATACGCAGTATTTT,CASSPTRGTDTQYF
TRBJ2-3,-,-,TRBV4-3,TGCGCCAGCAGCCAAGAAAGACAGACCCAAGGTACGCAGTATTTT,CASSQERQTQGTQYF
TRBJ2-1,-,-,TRBV28,TGTGCCAGCAACCCCGTGGCCGCTAGCGAACACAATGAGCAGTTCTTC,CASNPVAASEHNEQFF
TRBJ2-3,-,-,TRBV2,TGTGCCAGCAGTAACCGACCGCCTAGCACAGATACGCAGTATTTT,CASSNRPPSTDTQYF
TRBJ2-3,TRBD1,-,TRBV5-6,TGTGCCAGCGCACAGGGGGCAACAGATACGCAGTATTTT,CASAQGATDTQYF
TRBJ1-4,TRBD1,-,TRBV2,TGTGCCAGCAGTATTGACAGGGGGCTTTATGAAAAACTGTTTTTT,CASSIDRGLYEKLFF
TRBJ2-1,TRBD2,-,TRBV18,TGTGCCAGCTCACCACTAGCGGGAGACGGCAATGAGCAGTTCTTC,CASSPLAGDGNEQFF
TRBJ1-3,-,once,TRBV5-4,TGTGCCAGCAGCCCGGCGGGGGGACGAAACACCATATATTTT,CASSPAGGRNTIYF
TRBJ2-1,TRBD2,-,TRBV27,TGTGCCAGCATCGGGGTTCGCGGGAGGAAGTATGGGGAGCAGTTCTTC,CASIGVRGRKYGEQFF
TRBJ2-3,TRBD2,-,TRBV11-2,TGTGCCAGCAGACTAGCGGGTAGGGATACGCAGTATTTT,CASRLAGRDTQYF
TRBJ2-3,-,-,TRBV7-9,TGTGCCAGCAGCCAAGAATATCCCCAGTCCGCAGATACGCAGTATTTT,CASSQEYPQSADTQYF
TRBJ1-1,-,-,TRBV28,TGTGCCAGCACGAACCTAGGACGGATGAACACTGAAGCTTTCTTT,CASTNLGRMNTEAFF
TRBJ1-4,TRBD1,many,TRBV6-5,TGTGCCAGCAGCCCAAACAGGGGACCTAATGAAAAACTGTTTTTT,CASSPNRGPNEKLFF
TRBJ2-2,-,-,TRBV6-5,TGTGCCAGCAGTTACGGGGCAGGGAGTAGTACCGGGGAGCTGTTTTTT,CASSYGAGSSTGELFF
TRBJ1-2,TRBD1,-,TRBV6-5,TGTGCCAGCAGTTACCGACAGGGAATTAACTATGGCTACACCTTC,CASSYRQGINYGYTF
TRBJ2-2,TRBD2,-,TRBV4-3,TGCGCCAGCAGCCAAGATGTCATTCTAGCGGGAGATCAGTCCGGGGAGCTGTTTTTT,CASSQDVILAGDQSGELFF
TRBJ2-1,-,-,TRBV28,TGTGCCAGCAGTTGGGGACTTGGCGGAGGCCTGAGGGAGCAGTTCTTC,CASSWGLGGGLREQFF
TRBJ1-1,TRBD1,-,TRBV14,TGTGCCAGCAGCCCACGACAGGGGCCGAACACTGAAGCTTTCTTT,CASSPRQGPNTEAFF
TRBJ2-5,-,-,TRBV20-1,TGCAGTGCTACAGGGACGAGGACCCAGTACTTC,CSATGTRTQYF
TRBJ1-2,TRBD1,-,TRBV5-1,TGCGCCAGCGCCCAGGGGGAAGGATCGTGGGGCTACACCTTC,CASAQGEGSWGYTF
TRBJ2-1,-,-,TRBV7-3,TGTGCCAGCAGCTTAACCGGTGGTAATGGGAATGAGCAGTTCTTC,CASSLTGGNGNEQFF
TRBJ2-6,-,-,TRBV6-5,TGTGCCAGCAGTTACAGCAGGCTCGCTGGGGCCAACGTCCTGACTTTC,CASSYSRLAGANVLTF
TRBJ1-3,-,-,TRBV2,TGTGCCAGTCGACAGTCCCACTCTGGAAACACCATATATTTT,CASRQSHSGNTIYF
TRBJ2-6,-,once,TRBV2,TGTGCCAGCTCCGTGGCAGGTCCCGTCCTGACTTTC,CASSVAGPVLTF
TRBJ1-3,-,-,TRBV29-1,TGCAGCGTTGGGACAGACGCCGGAAACACCATATATTTT,CSVGTDAGNTIYF
TRBJ1-2,TRBD1,few,TRBV19,TGTGCCAGTAGTGAGCGCCGGGACAGGAATAACTATGGCTACACCTTC,CASSERRDRNNYGYTF
TRBJ2-3,-,-,TRBV6-5,TGTGCCAGCAGTTACGGGCTACCCTCTACAGATACGCAGTATTTT,CASSYGLPSTDTQYF
TRBJ2-7,TRBD2,once,TRBV28,TGTGCCAGCAGTTTAATAGCGGGGGACTCCTACGAGCAGTACTTC,CASSLIAGDSYEQYF
TRBJ2-1,TRBD2,once,TRBV11-1,TGTGCCAGCGGTTACGGTTTGGGACTATACTACAATGAGCAGTTCTTC,CASGYGLGLYYNEQFF
TRBJ1-4,-,-,TRBV9,TGTGCCAGCAGCGTTGGGGTGACTGAAAAACTGTTTTTT,CASSVGVTEKLFF
TRBJ1-2,-,-,TRBV5-8,TGTGCCAGCAGCTTGAGACGTCCGGGCTATGGCTACACCTTC,CASSLRRPGYGYTF
TRBJ2-3,TRBD1,-,TRBV6-5,TGTGCCAGCAGTGTGACAGGGGGTGATTCAGATACGCAGTATTTT,CASSVTGGDSDTQYF
TRBJ2-7,-,-,TRBV5-1,TGCGCCAGCAGCTTCCGGGACACCGCCTACGAGCAGTACTTC,CASSFRDTAYEQYF
TRBJ2-5,-,-,TRBV5-1,TGCGCCAGCAGCTGGGACTCAGGTGCGGAGACCCAGTACTTC,CASSWDSGAETQYF
TRBJ2-7,-,few,TRBV28,TGTGCCAGCAGTCCTAATCGACTAAGCAGGGGATACGAGCAGTACTTC,CASSPNRLSRGYEQYF
TRBJ2-4,-,-,TRBV7-6,TGTGCCAGCAGCCCCCGGCTGGGGTCCTTAGCCAAAAACATTCAGTACTTC,CASSPRLGSLAKNIQYF
TRBJ1-2,-,few,TRBV18,TGTGCCAGCTCACCACCGTTCGAAGGGAAGGGCCATGGCTACACCTTC,CASSPPFEGKGHGYTF
TRBJ1-5,TRBD1,-,TRBV29-1,TGCAGCGTTCAACAGACAGGGGTCGCCGATCAGCCCCAGCATTTT,CSVQQTGVADQPQHF
TRBJ2-7,-,few,TRBV5-5,TGTGCCAGCAGCTTGTTCGGTGGGGAGGCAACTTACTACGAGCAGTACTTC,CASSLFGGEATYYEQYF
TRBJ1-1,-,-,TRBV11-2,TGTGCCAGCAGCTTAGATCTCTGGAAGAACACTGAAGCTTTCTTT,CASSLDLWKNTEAFF
TRBJ1-1,TRBD1,-,TRBV5-5,TGTGCCAGCAGCTTGGTGAGACAGGGGGGCTTGAACACTGAAGCTTTCTTT,CASSLVRQGGLNTEAFF
TRBJ2-3,-,-,TRBV2,TGTGCCAGCAGTGCTGGGGGAGGCACAGATACGCAGTATTTT,CASSAGGGTDTQYF
TRBJ1-3,-,-,TRBV28,TGTGCCAGCAGCCTCCCCCCATCCGGAAACACCATATATTTT,CASSLPPSGNTIYF
TRBJ1-3,-,-,TRBV11-1,TGTGCCAGCAGCTCCGATATCGGAAACACCATATATTTT,CASSSDIGNTIYF
TRBJ2-1,TRBD2,-,TRBV5-1,TGCGCCAGCAGCTTGGACCTAGCGGGAGTCTTTGAGCAGTTCTTC,CASSLDLAGVFEQFF
TRBJ2-1,-,-,TRBV21-1,TGTGCCAGCAGCAAGTTTGTGGGGAGCTCCTACAATGAGCAGTTCTTC,CASSKFVGSSYNEQFF
TRBJ2-7,TRBD2,-,TRBV28,TGTGCCAGCACCCTTAACGTGGGAGGGACCTACGAGCAGTACTTC,CASTLNVGGTYEQYF
TRBJ2-4,-,-,TRBV28,TGTGCCAGCAGTTTATTTGGGGGCAAAAACATTCAGTACTTC,CASSLFGGKNIQYF
TRBJ2-3,-,-,TRBV19,TGTGCCAGTGGGGGGCCGCGGGAGAGCACAGATACGCAGTATTTT,CASGGPRESTDTQYF
TRBJ2-7,TRBD2,once,TRBV30,TGTGCCTGGAGGACTAGCGGTACATCCTACGAGCAGTACTTC,CAWRTSGTSYEQYF
TRBJ2-1,TRBD2,-,TRBV6-6,TGTGCCAGCCCCCCTCGCGGGAGAGACTCCTACAATGAGCAGTTCTTC,CASPPRGRDSYNEQFF
TRBJ2-7,TRBD2,-,TRBV7-8,TGTGCCAGCAGCCTGAAACTAGCGGGAACGTACGAGCAGTACTTC,CASSLKLAGTYEQYF
TRBJ2-1,TRBD1,-,TRBV4-2,TGTGCCAGCAGCCACCGGGACAGGGAGGTCTTC,CASSHRDREVF
TRBJ2-3,-,-,TRBV9,TGTGCCAGCAGCGTAGGTCAGGGCAGCGGAAATACGCAGTATTTT,CASSVGQGSGNTQYF
TRBJ2-1,-,few,TRBV2,TGTGCCAGCAGCGCGAGTGGGAGCTCCTACAATGAGCAGTTCTTC,CASSASGSSYNEQFF
TRBJ2-5,-,-,TRBV4-2,TGTGCCAGCAGCCAAGAGGGTCAGCCGGGTGTACTACATGAAGAGACCCAGTACTTC,CASSQEGQPGVLHEETQYF
TRBJ2-5,-,-,TRBV25-1,TGTGCCAGCAGAAACGACAGAAAGGGGGGGGTGGAGACCCAGTACTTC,CASRNDRKGGVETQYF